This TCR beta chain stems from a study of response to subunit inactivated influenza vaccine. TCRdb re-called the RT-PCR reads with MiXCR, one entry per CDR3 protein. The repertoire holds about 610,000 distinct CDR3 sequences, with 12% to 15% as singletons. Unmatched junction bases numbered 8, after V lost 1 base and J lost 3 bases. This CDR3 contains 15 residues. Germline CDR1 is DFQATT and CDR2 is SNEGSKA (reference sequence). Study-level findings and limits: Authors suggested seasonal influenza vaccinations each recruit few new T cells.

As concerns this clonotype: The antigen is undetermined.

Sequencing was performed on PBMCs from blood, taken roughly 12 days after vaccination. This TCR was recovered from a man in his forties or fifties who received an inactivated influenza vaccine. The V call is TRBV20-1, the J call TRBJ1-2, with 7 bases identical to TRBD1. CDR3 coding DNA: TGCAGTGCTAGAGGTTTGGACAGGCGGGACTATGGCTACACCTTC. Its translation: CSARGLDRRDYGYTF.